This T cell receptor (beta chain) was sequenced for a study of T-cell memory formation after mild COVID-19. Broader study findings: Cross-reactive memory appears to have joined, as suggested by some responding clones showing up in pre-infection memory.

The CDR3 spans 15 residues. CDR1 and CDR2 (germline): ENHRY, SYGVKD. V lost 2 bases to trimming and J lost 1 base, with 9 bases between them. One entry per CDR3 protein results from TCRdb running MiXCR on the 5' RACE reads. The profile shows 470,000 or so distinct CDR3 sequences, more than 15% of them singletons. In its sample, this clonotype was seen many times. Its target is not known. V usage is TRBV10-3 and J usage is TRBJ1-3; D call uncertain. This TCR came from a man aged 18 to 29 who had mild COVID-19 (a few samples of this study predate the infection). Cell type and time point are not known. The sequencing input was PBMCs or a T cell subset sorted from them (not recorded which). For the CDR3, the DNA is TGTGCCATCAGTGAGGCCCCTTTTTCTGGAAACACCATATATTTT. Amino acids: CAISEAPFSGNTIYF.